Below, one T cell receptor (beta chain) is given with its context. As yet, its antigen is unknown. In this CDR3 the conserved last residue, phenylalanine or tryptophan, is missing, so a read error is likely. This entry belongs to a study of post-analysis software for immune sequencing data. Sequencing libraries made from TCR beta cDNA carried unique molecular identifiers. cDNA molecules numbering roughly 500,000 came from around 0.96 to 9.9 million T cells. TCRdb ran MiXCR on the PCR reads and lists one entry per CDR3 protein. The profile shows hundreds of thousands of distinct CDR3 sequences, less than 35% of them singletons. Trimming pared 5 bases from V and 9 bases from J, leaving 14 bases between. The germline CDR1 and CDR2 sequences are SEHNR and FQNEAQ (reference sequence). This CDR3 contains 13 residues. Study observations and caveats: TRBV5-6, TRBV5-1 and TRBV20-1 were among five TRBV segments more frequent in patients than controls. Samples sharing a preparation batch grouped tightly together when assessed by F measure. Compared with controls, patients showed significantly lower normalized Chao1 diversity.

The rearrangement links TRBV7-9 to TRBJ2-1; D is perhaps TRBD1 (6 bases). Specimen: blood. This receptor was identified in a girl aged 5 to 17 with multiple sclerosis. The CDR3 DNA reads TGTGCCAGCAGCGTCACAGGGTACGGTGAGCAGTTCATC. Amino acid sequence: CASSVTGYGEQFI.